These 13 T cell receptor beta chains share one sample of origin, sequenced in a study of blood T cell repertoires in COVID-19. Assay: immunoSEQ multiplex PCR; the TCRdb copy retains only in-frame clones and omits some. The sample has about 300,000 clones; 70% to 90% are singletons. Sample: peripheral blood. The receptors were sampled from a woman aged 25 to 39 who had recovered from COVID-19.

This chain joins TRBV6-1 and TRBJ2-7; a weak D match, TRBD1 (5 bases). CDR3 length equals 15 residues. V was trimmed by 2 bases and J by 2 bases, leaving 13 bases between them. CDR1 MNHNS and CDR2 SASEGT come from the germline V gene. The DNA for the CDR3 is TGTGCCAGCAGTGAATTCTTACAGGCACCCTACGAGCAGTACTTC. This gives the protein CASSEFLQAPYEQYF.

This clone was seen more than once but under ten times. This chain connects TRBV15 to TRBJ1-2; no clear D. Looked up from germline, CDR1 is LNHNV and CDR2 is YYDKDF (reference sequence). Trimming pared 0 bases from V and 4 bases from J, leaving 15 bases between. This CDR3 is built from 16 residues. The CDR3 nucleotides are TGTGCCACCAGCAGAGATCTGTTACAGAATTTCTATGGCTACACCTTC. Residues: CATSRDLLQNFYGYTF.

This chain joins TRBV28 and TRBJ1-2; D gene uncertain. The CDR3 extends over 12 amino acids. Trimming took off 4 bases at V and 5 bases at J, with 8 bases between the two ends. Germline CDR1 and CDR2: MDHEN and SYDVKM. This CDR3 reads CASSYGRYGYTF. In DNA, the CDR3 is TGTGCCAGCAGTTACGGGAGGTATGGCTACACCTTC.

The chain couples TRBV7-8 to TRBJ2-7, with D tentatively TRBD1 (6 bases). The CDR3 covers 16 residues. V gave up 1 base and J gave up 2 bases, with 15 bases separating them. The germline V gene has CDR1 SGHVS and CDR2 FQNEAQ. The CDR3 region is CASSLGRGTLTYEQYF. The CDR3 bases are TGTGCCAGCAGCTTAGGTAGGGGGACCCTTACCTACGAGCAGTACTTC.

The table lists this clone with a few counts. The V call is TRBV4-1, the J call TRBJ1-2; D is unclear. Germline V gene data show CDR1 as MGHRA and CDR2 as YSYEKL. The CDR3 consists of 15 residues. Between the trimmed V and J ends, which lost 0 bases and 3 bases, there was a span of 11 bases. Here the CDR3 DNA reads TGCGCCAGCAGCCAAGACCCGGGTAGTGACTATGGCTACACCTTC. Translated: CASSQDPGSDYGYTF.

The V call is TRBV19, the J call TRBJ2-2, with D possibly being TRBD2 (5 bases). Germline-derived CDR1 and CDR2 are LNHDA and SQIVND (reference sequence). Trimming shortened V by 3 bases and J by 5 bases, and 10 bases separated the two germline ends. The CDR3 is 14 amino acids. Here the CDR3 DNA reads TGTGCCAGTAGTATCGGACTCACGACCGGGGAGCTGTTTTTT. Encoded protein: CASSIGLTTGELFF.

This chain uses TRBV6-5 with TRBJ2-2, with D perhaps TRBD1 (6 bases). CDR1 MNHEY and CDR2 SVGAGI come from the germline V gene. This CDR3 contains 12 residues. Deletions cut 4 bases from V and 10 bases from J, with 10 bases between. This CDR3 is CASSFRGEELFF. The CDR3 DNA is TGTGCCAGCAGTTTCAGGGGCGAGGAGCTGTTTTTT.

The CDR3 DNA is TGTGCCAGCAGTTTATCTCACAGGGGGCTCCAGTCACCCCTCCACTTT. It encodes CASSLSHRGLQSPLHF. The J gene is TRBJ1-6, the V gene TRBV27; 9 bases agree with TRBD1. Germline values: CDR1 MNHEY, CDR2 SMNVEV (reference sequence). Trimming took 0 bases from V and 10 from J; bases not matched to a gene: 7. The CDR3 sequence is 16 residues long.

The rearrangement uses TRBV18 and TRBJ2-3, with unresolved D. Trimming stripped 0 bases from V and 2 bases from J, with 24 bases between. This CDR3 region has 20 residues. CDR1 is KGHSH and CDR2 is LQKENI in the germline V gene. CDR3 sequence (DNA): TGTGCCAGCTCACCACCTTTTGGCAGCGAGCAGACTTCCTCCACAGATACGCAGTATTTT. It codes for CASSPPFGSEQTSSTDTQYF.

The chain couples TRBV5-6 to TRBJ2-3, with TRBD1 matching over 11 bases. With V trimmed by 3 bases and J by 6 bases, 3 bases remained unmatched. The CDR3 covers 14 residues. The germline gives CDR1 SGHDT, CDR2 YYEEEE. This chain's CDR3 is CASSWDRGVDTQYF. In DNA, the CDR3 is TGTGCCAGCAGCTGGGACAGGGGGGTCGATACGCAGTATTTT.

The chain couples TRBV28 to TRBJ1-5; a weak D match, TRBD1 (6 bases). The ends were cut back, 5 bases at V and 5 bases at J, with 13 bases in the middle. Per germline, CDR1 MDHEN and CDR2 SYDVKM. This CDR3 spans 14 amino acids. CDR3 DNA sequence: TGTGCCAGCAGTACCCAGGGGATCGATCAGCCCCAGCATTTT. It yields the protein CASSTQGIDQPQHF.

The chain is built from TRBV6-4 and TRBJ2-3, with 8 bases identical to TRBD2. Germline lookup yields CDR1 MRHNA and CDR2 SNTAGT. The CDR3 is 15 residues long. The J segment lost 2 bases and the V segment lost 4 bases, leaving 5 bases of the junction unmatched. The CDR3 DNA reads as TGTGCCAGCAGTGCCGAACTAGCGGTCACAGATACGCAGTATTTT. Protein sequence: CASSAELAVTDTQYF.

The V and J genes are TRBV5-1 and TRBJ2-3; 8 positions match TRBD1. Trimming took 4 bases from V and 4 from J; bases not matched to a gene: 11. Germline V gene data show CDR1 as SGHRS and CDR2 as YFSETQ. The CDR3 has 16 amino acids. CDR3 loop: CASSVTGDAGSDTQYF. The CDR3 nucleotides read TGCGCCAGCAGCGTGACAGGGGATGCGGGGTCAGATACGCAGTATTTT.